The clone carrying this T cell receptor beta chain was found a few times. Its specificity is not known. CDR1 KGHDR and CDR2 SFDVKD come from the germline V gene. V gave up 4 bases and J gave up 3 bases, with 6 bases separating them. The CDR3 totals 12 residues. Exclusion criteria comprised uncontrolled infection, other autoimmune disease, pregnancy or lactation. This record belongs to a study of T cells in Graves' hyperthyroidism and ophthalmopathy. Study-wide points: Within blood appeared most thyroid clonotypes that had expanded above 0.001.

The source material, RNA transcripts, was used to amplify TCR beta CDR3 regions. The primer set for the first-round RT-PCR of the TCR CDR3 was HTBI. One entry per CDR3 protein results from TCRdb running MiXCR on the multiplex PCR reads. The table includes fewer than 750,000 distinct CDR3 sequences, just over 45% detected once. The sample comprised peripheral blood or thyroid tissue (not recorded which). The gene calls are TRBV24-1 and TRBJ2-7; D unresolved. This TCR was sampled from a woman in her late teens or twenties with Graves' hyperthyroidism. CDR3 bases: TGTGCCACCAGTGAAGGAAGCTACGAGCAGTACTTC. Amino acid sequence: CATSEGSYEQYF.